Listed below are T cell receptor beta chains from one sample, sequenced in a study of cytomegalovirus exposure and HLA in healthy donors. Here immunoSEQ multiplex PCR was the method, and the copy in TCRdb shows in-frame clones only, minus some. The table shows 150,000 to 200,000 clones, with approximately 80% occurring only once. The sample taken for sequencing was PBMCs. The receptors stem from a woman between 45 and 65 years old in good health and CMV-seronegative. CDR3s include the opening cysteine and the closing phenylalanine or tryptophan. The D gene is left open where the match is weak. Expanded clones get a size class; other rows say once, few or many, or leave the size out.

v_call,j_call,cdr3_length,clone_size,d_call,cdr3_aa,cdr3_nt
TRBV18,TRBJ1-4,15,few,TRBD1,CASSPRDRDNEKLFF,TGTGCCAGCTCACCAAGGGACAGAGATAATGAAAAACTGTTTTTT
TRBV2,TRBJ2-3,14,NA,TRBD2,CASTPSGYTDTQYF,TGTGCCAGCACGCCTAGCGGATACACAGATACGCAGTATTTT
TRBV15,TRBJ2-7,15,NA,TRBD2,CATSRGTSGNYEQYF,TGTGCCACCAGCAGAGGGACTAGCGGCAACTACGAGCAATACTTC
TRBV20-1,TRBJ2-1,10,NA,NA,CSAGRGWQFF,TGCAGTGCGGGCCGGGGTTGGCAGTTCTTC
TRBV30,TRBJ1-2,13,NA,TRBD1,CAWSMNRGHGYTF,TGTGCCTGGAGTATGAACAGGGGCCATGGCTACACCTTC
TRBV20-1,TRBJ1-6,11,NA,TRBD1,CSAGTGESLHF,TGCAGTGCTGGGACAGGGGAATCCCTCCACTTT
TRBV5-8,TRBJ2-1,17,NA,TRBD2,CASSLRMGLVISNEQFF,TGTGCCAGCAGCTTGAGGATGGGACTAGTCATCTCCAATGAGCAGTTCTTC
TRBV7-2,TRBJ2-3,16,NA,TRBD2,CASSSRKRERKDTQYF,TGTGCCAGCAGCTCGAGAAAGCGGGAGCGGAAAGATACGCAGTATTTT
TRBV15,TRBJ2-3,15,NA,TRBD2,CATSRGTSFRDTQYF,TGTGCCACCAGCCGCGGGACTAGCTTTCGGGATACGCAGTATTTT
TRBV30,TRBJ2-7,14,NA,TRBD1,CAWSLGDSRYEQYF,TGTGCCTGGAGCCTTGGGGACAGTCGTTACGAGCAGTACTTC
TRBV14,TRBJ2-1,14,once,NA,CASSQGFPNNEQFF,TGTGCCAGCAGCCAGGGCTTTCCGAACAATGAGCAGTTCTTC
TRBV19,TRBJ1-5,13,once,NA,CASSFSGNQPQHF,TGTGCCAGTAGTTTTTCCGGGAATCAGCCCCAGCATTTT
TRBV14,TRBJ2-5,17,NA,TRBD2,CASSPRGLAGWQETQYF,TGTGCCAGCAGCCCTCGGGGACTAGCGGGTTGGCAAGAGACCCAGTACTTC
TRBV5-6,TRBJ1-6,14,few,TRBD1,CASRRDSSRSPLHF,TGTGCCAGCAGACGGGACAGTTCAAGGTCACCCCTCCACTTT
TRBV5-1,TRBJ2-1,14,NA,NA,CASSVRVSYNEQFF,TGCGCCAGCAGCGTCCGGGTCTCCTACAATGAGCAGTTCTTC
TRBV7-3,TRBJ2-3,13,once,NA,CASSPYGADTQYF,TGTGCCAGCAGCCCCTATGGTGCAGATACGCAGTATTTT
TRBV4-3,TRBJ2-7,15,NA,TRBD1,CASSHRGQGAYEQYF,TGCGCCAGCAGCCACCGAGGACAGGGGGCGTACGAGCAGTACTTC
TRBV6-1,TRBJ2-7,15,NA,NA,CASSEPSGRYYEQYF,TGTGCCAGCAGTGAACCCAGCGGTCGGTATTACGAGCAGTACTTC
TRBV27,TRBJ2-1,19,NA,TRBD1,CASSTRQGGGLYSYNEQFF,TGTGCCAGCAGTACGCGACAGGGCGGTGGGCTTTACTCCTACAATGAGCAGTTCTTC
TRBV6-1,TRBJ2-2,13,NA,TRBD2,CASSESGVGELFF,TGTGCCAGCAGTGAAAGCGGGGTCGGGGAGCTGTTTTTT
TRBV5-1,TRBJ2-1,12,NA,TRBD2,CASTSGNNEQFF,TGCGCCAGCACTAGCGGGAACAATGAGCAGTTCTTC
TRBV5-1,TRBJ2-7,15,NA,TRBD1,CASSLPRGRIYEQYF,TGCGCCAGCAGCTTGCCCAGGGGGCGCATATACGAGCAGTACTTC
TRBV4-3,TRBJ2-5,17,NA,TRBD2,CASSQGYVGGAAETQYF,TGCGCCAGCAGCCAAGGGTATGTCGGGGGGGCCGCGGAGACCCAGTACTTC
TRBV2,TRBJ1-5,15,NA,NA,CASREDSRGNQPQHF,TGTGCCAGCAGGGAGGACAGTCGGGGCAATCAGCCCCAGCATTTT
TRBV7-2,TRBJ1-2,15,NA,TRBD1,CASSVRGTANYGYTF,TGTGCCAGCAGCGTAAGAGGGACAGCGAACTATGGCTACACCTTC
TRBV7-2,TRBJ2-4,19,NA,NA,CASSLRGRTGSVAKNIQYF,TGTGCCAGCAGCTTACGGGGAAGAACAGGGTCAGTAGCCAAAAACATTCAGTACTTC
TRBV9,TRBJ2-4,14,NA,NA,CASSSERGSNIQYF,TGTGCCAGCAGCTCCGAACGGGGATCGAACATTCAGTACTTC
TRBV6-1,TRBJ1-5,15,NA,NA,CASRVSGDSNQPQHF,TGTGCCAGCAGGGTATCAGGGGATAGCAATCAGCCCCAGCATTTT
TRBV10-3,TRBJ1-3,13,NA,NA,CAISGESGNTIYF,TGTGCCATCAGTGGGGAGTCTGGAAACACCATATATTTT
TRBV7-8,TRBJ2-1,19,NA,NA,CASSSSLRVTGSSYNEQFF,TGTGCCAGCAGCTCCTCCTTACGGGTAACAGGGTCGTCCTACAATGAGCAGTTCTTC
TRBV5-1,TRBJ1-1,20,NA,TRBD1,CASSLVGTVGLRALNTEAFF,TGCGCCAGCAGCTTGGTCGGGACAGTCGGCCTGCGGGCGCTGAACACTGAAGCTTTCTTT
TRBV19,TRBJ1-2,14,NA,NA,CASSNRDTVYGYTF,TGTGCCAGTAGTAACCGGGACACCGTCTATGGCTACACCTTC
TRBV19,TRBJ1-2,15,NA,NA,CASSIWGRGSYGYTF,TGTGCCAGTAGTATATGGGGCAGGGGCTCCTATGGCTACACCTTC
TRBV7-9,TRBJ2-3,16,few,NA,CASRQTRRQGTDTQYF,TGTGCCAGCAGACAAACGAGACGACAGGGCACAGATACGCAGTATTTT
TRBV6-1,TRBJ1-1,13,NA,NA,CASSPPGNTEAFF,TGTGCCAGCAGCCCCCCCGGGAACACTGAAGCTTTCTTT
TRBV5-6,TRBJ2-5,14,NA,NA,CASSFPVGTETQYF,TGTGCCAGCAGCTTCCCTGTGGGCACAGAGACCCAGTACTTC
TRBV19,TRBJ1-5,19,once,TRBD1,CASSNIFSGQGWNNQPQHF,TGTGCCAGTAGCAATATATTTTCGGGACAGGGGTGGAACAATCAGCCCCAGCATTTT
TRBV9,TRBJ2-6,16,NA,NA,CASSVAGWSGANVLTF,TGTGCCAGCAGCGTAGCGGGGTGGTCTGGGGCCAACGTCCTGACTTTC
TRBV6-5,TRBJ2-3,13,NA,NA,CASSEEGADTQYF,TGTGCCAGCAGTGAAGAGGGGGCAGATACGCAGTATTTT
TRBV4-2,TRBJ2-1,17,few,NA,CASSQGARKSFYNEQFF,TGTGCCAGCAGCCAAGGGGCCCGGAAGTCTTTCTACAATGAGCAGTTCTTC
TRBV23-1,TRBJ1-3,15,NA,NA,CASTRWRVEGNTIYF,TGCGCCAGCACAAGATGGAGGGTGGAAGGAAACACCATATATTTT
TRBV19,TRBJ1-2,15,NA,TRBD1,CASQETDRGNYGYTF,TGTGCCAGTCAAGAAACGGACAGGGGGAACTATGGCTACACCTTC
TRBV29-1,TRBJ1-2,15,NA,TRBD1,CSVKRGTGEGYGYTF,TGCAGCGTCAAGAGGGGGACAGGGGAAGGCTATGGCTACACCTTC
TRBV29-1,TRBJ1-1,12,once,TRBD1,CSVHTGGTEAFF,TGCAGCGTTCACACAGGGGGGACTGAAGCTTTCTTT
TRBV7-3,TRBJ2-2,15,once,NA,CASSLGQLNTGELFF,TGTGCCAGCAGCTTAGGGCAGCTTAACACCGGGGAGCTGTTTTTT
TRBV2,TRBJ2-5,13,NA,NA,CASREGWRETQYF,TGTGCCAGCAGGGAGGGTTGGCGAGAGACCCAGTACTTC
TRBV15,TRBJ2-5,14,few,NA,CATSSRRGQETQYF,TGTGCCACCAGCAGCCGCCGGGGACAAGAGACCCAGTACTTC
TRBV7-9,TRBJ2-7,12,NA,NA,CASSRRAYEQYF,TGTGCCAGCAGCCGGAGGGCCTACGAGCAGTACTTC
TRBV11-3,TRBJ2-5,20,NA,TRBD1,CASSLPQRPFRDRPQETQYF,TGTGCCAGCAGCTTACCTCAACGACCGTTCCGGGACAGGCCACAAGAGACCCAGTACTTC
TRBV6-5,TRBJ1-1,15,NA,TRBD1,CASSNFPGQGAKAFF,TGTGCCAGCAGTAACTTTCCGGGACAGGGGGCAAAGGCTTTCTTT